Listed here are 14 T cell receptor beta chains from one sample, sequenced in a study of glioma-infiltrating T cells after dendritic cell vaccination. Only in-frame clones appear in the TCRdb table, and some are missing; sequencing was by immunoSEQ multiplex PCR. Of 55,000 to 75,000 clones listed, roughly 80% are singletons. As for time point: after dendritic cell vaccination, including at tumor progression/relapse. Sequences were derived from blood, sampled after dendritic cell vaccination. The receptors come from a human donor with glioblastoma.

The chain links TRBV25-1 to TRBJ1-6, with D uncertain. Trimming cost V 3 bases and J 3 bases, with 9 bases left between them. The germline gives CDR1 MGHDK, CDR2 SYGVNS. The CDR3 runs 15 residues. The DNA for the CDR3 is TGTGCCAGCAGTGATCGAGCCTACTATAATTCACCCCTCCACTTT. Translated: CASSDRAYYNSPLHF. Using reference TRBV25-1 and TRBJ1-6 for the parts outside the CDR3, the full variable domain is EADIYQTPRYLVIGTGKKITLECSQTMGHDKMYWYQQDPGMELHLIHYSYGVNSTEKGDLSSESTVSRIRTEHFPLTLESARPSHTSQYLCASSDRAYYNSPLHFGNGTRLTVT.

This sequence joins TRBV6-5 and TRBJ1-2; D might be TRBD1 (6 bases). CDR1 and CDR2 (germline): MNHEY, SVGAGI. Trimming stripped 4 bases from V and 5 bases from J, with 14 bases between. This CDR3 has 14 residues. CDR3 nucleotides: TGTGCCAGCAGTTCGGGCAGGGGCGCATATGGCTACACCTTC. Encoded protein: CASSSGRGAYGYTF.

The J gene is TRBJ1-5, the V gene TRBV4-1, with D perhaps matching TRBD1 (6 bases). Germline lookup yields CDR1 MGHRA and CDR2 YSYEKL. The CDR3 consists of 15 residues. The V end lost 2 bases, the J end lost 4 bases, and 12 bases lay between the germline ends. In DNA form, the CDR3 reads TGCGCCAGCAGCCAACTAACAGGGCCAAATCAGCCCCAGCATTTT. Translated, it gives CASSQLTGPNQPQHF.

The sample holds a few counts of this clone. The J gene is TRBJ1-1, the V gene TRBV4-1; TRBD1 is a possible D gene (5 bases). The ends were cut back, 0 bases at V and 4 bases at J, with 18 bases in the middle. Germline assignment: CDR1 MGHRA and CDR2 YSYEKL. The CDR3 is 17 residues long. This CDR3 reads CASSQDIRQGDATEAFF. The CDR3 bases are TGCGCCAGCAGCCAAGACATCCGGCAGGGCGATGCCACTGAAGCTTTCTTT.

The rearrangement links TRBV5-1 to TRBJ1-6; 7 bases fit TRBD1. This CDR3 contains 14 residues. The V segment lost 0 bases and the J segment 7 bases; nucleotides outside the gene matches: 1. Germline CDR1 SGHRS, CDR2 YFSETQ. CDR3 region: CASSLETGNSPLHF. The CDR3 nucleotides read TGCGCCAGCAGCTTGGAGACAGGGAATTCACCCCTCCACTTT.

This sequence joins TRBV27 and TRBJ1-2, with D possibly matching TRBD1 (5 bases). With 6 bases removed from V and 8 bases from J, the gap between germline ends came to 19 bases. Germline V gene lookup returns CDR1 MNHEY and CDR2 SMNVEV (reference sequence). The CDR3 extends over 14 amino acids. CDR3 in amino acids: CASSFLNQGRGYTF. In nucleotides, the CDR3 is TGTGCCAGCAGCTTCCTAAACCAGGGAAGAGGCTACACCTTC.

The chain is built from TRBV6-1 and TRBJ2-5, with D possibly TRBD1 on 7 matching bases. Between the trimmed V and J ends, which lost 5 bases and 4 bases, there was a span of 17 bases. CDR1 and CDR2 (germline): MNHNS, SASEGT. There are 15 residues in the CDR3. The CDR3 protein is CASSTAGGPPETQYF. Written as DNA, the CDR3 is TGTGCCAGCAGTACTGCAGGGGGGCCCCCAGAGACCCAGTACTTC.

The genes are TRBV2 and TRBJ1-5, with 10 bases aligning to TRBD1. Per germline, CDR1 SNHLY and CDR2 FYNNEI. This CDR3 is built from 14 residues. Trimming at V came to 6 bases and at J to 7 bases, leaving 6 bases not matched to a gene. CDR3 region: CASRPGTGVQPQHF. Here the CDR3 DNA reads TGTGCCAGCAGGCCCGGGACAGGGGTCCAGCCCCAGCATTTT. Complete variable domain (other parts from reference TRBV2 and TRBJ1-5): EPEVTQTPSHQVTQMGQEVILRCVPISNHLYFYWYRQILGQKVEFLVSFYNNEISEKSEIFDDQFSVERPDGSNFTLKIRSTKLEDSAMYFCASRPGTGVQPQHFGDGTRLSIL.

The rearrangement uses TRBV19 and TRBJ1-2, with 8 bases identical to TRBD1. The CDR3 contains 13 residues. Germline V CDR1 and CDR2: LNHDA, SQIVND (reference sequence). With V trimmed by 8 bases and J by 8 bases, 10 bases remained unmatched. Here the CDR3 DNA reads TGTGCCAGTGCACGGACAGGGCGAATCGGCTACACCTTC. Translated: CASARTGRIGYTF.

The V and J genes are TRBV7-8 and TRBJ1-2; 8 nucleotides line up with TRBD1. In germline, CDR1 is SGHVS, CDR2 FQNEAQ. The CDR3 sequence is 14 residues long. The J segment lost 6 bases and the V segment lost 4 bases, leaving 7 bases of the junction unmatched. The CDR3 coding sequence is TGTGCCAGCAGCTCCCGGACAGGGAAGAATGGCTACACCTTC. It translates to CASSSRTGKNGYTF. The whole variable domain, remainder taken from reference TRBV7-8 and TRBJ1-2, is GAGVSQSPRYKVAKRGQDVALRCDPISGHVSLFWYQQALGQGPEFLTYFQNEAQLDKSGLPSDRFFAERPEGSVSTLKIQRTQQEDSAVYLCASSSRTGKNGYTFGSGTRLTVV.

The sample holds a few counts of this clone. The rearrangement joins TRBV27 to TRBJ2-5, with 9 bases aligning to TRBD1. J lost 5 bases, V lost 0 bases, and 7 bases had no gene match. Per germline, CDR1 MNHEY and CDR2 SMNVEV (reference sequence). CDR3 length: 16 amino acids. The CDR3 reads CASSLSRDRDLETQYF. CDR3 nucleotides: TGTGCCAGCAGTTTATCGAGGGACAGGGATTTGGAGACCCAGTACTTC.

The chain couples TRBV5-4 to TRBJ2-7; 8 positions agree with TRBD1. The CDR3 spans 16 residues. Trimming took 3 bases from V and 4 from J; bases not matched to a gene: 12. Germline V lookup: CDR1 SGHNT, CDR2 YYREEE (reference sequence). This CDR3 reads CASSSPQGQGGYEQYF. CDR3 nucleotide sequence: TGTGCCAGCAGCTCCCCCCAAGGACAGGGTGGATACGAGCAGTACTTC.

The gene calls are TRBV7-9 and TRBJ1-1, with D possibly being TRBD1 (5 bases). CDR3 length equals 15 residues. Per germline, CDR1 SEHNR and CDR2 FQNEAQ (reference sequence). V lost 2 bases and J 8 bases, leaving 18 bases between the germline ends. The CDR3 reads CASSLSWSGFTEAFF. CDR3 bases: TGTGCCAGCAGCTTATCCTGGTCAGGGTTCACCGAAGCTTTCTTT.

The chain links TRBV4-1 to TRBJ2-7; 9 positions agree with TRBD1. Per the germline V gene, CDR1 is MGHRA and CDR2 is YSYEKL. V lost 5 bases to trimming and J lost 6 bases; unmatched junction nucleotides: 14. The CDR3 consists of 16 residues. For the CDR3, the DNA is TGCGCCAGCAGCTTAAACCAGGGACAGGGTACTGGCGAGCAGTACTTC. It codes for CASSLNQGQGTGEQYF.